Following are 15 T cell receptor beta chains from one sample sequenced in a study of blood T cell repertoires in COVID-19. Data came from immunoSEQ multiplex PCR; TCRdb stores just in-frame clones and leaves some out. The table lists 100,000 to 150,000 clones, roughly 72% of them singletons. What was sequenced was peripheral blood. These receptors came from a man aged 60 to 75 with acute or convalescent COVID-19.

This clone has more than one count but fewer than ten. The chain joins TRBV5-6 to TRBJ1-2; D is unresolved. V lost 1 base and J 7 bases, leaving 11 bases between the germline ends. CDR3 length: 13 residues. Germline-derived CDR1 and CDR2 are SGHDT and YYEEEE. Here the CDR3 DNA reads TGTGCCAGCAGCTTGAATTCCGCGGGTGGCTACACCTTC. Translation: CASSLNSAGGYTF.

This clone was picked up a small number of times. V usage is TRBV29-1 and J usage is TRBJ2-3; the match to TRBD1 covers 9 bases. The V segment lost 4 bases and the J segment 4 bases; nucleotides outside the gene matches: 6. The CDR3 loop spans 14 amino acids. CDR1 and CDR2 from the germline V gene are SQVTM and ANQGSEA. CDR3: CSVVWDRVPDTQYF. The CDR3 DNA follows: TGCAGCGTTGTGTGGGACAGGGTGCCAGATACGCAGTATTTT.

The rearrangement links TRBV24-1 to TRBJ1-1, with 9 bases lining up with TRBD1. The germline V gene has CDR1 KGHDR and CDR2 SFDVKD. The junction had 7 bases not matched to a gene; V was cut back by 3 bases and J by 3 bases. The CDR3 runs 16 residues. The CDR3 nucleotides are TGTGCCACCAGTGATGCCACAGGGGGCGCGGACACTGAAGCTTTCTTT. Translating gives CATSDATGGADTEAFF.

This clone was detected only once. This rearrangement joins TRBV5-1 to TRBJ1-1; 7 nucleotides align to TRBD1. Germline V gene lookup returns CDR1 SGHRS and CDR2 YFSETQ. After removal of 3 bases from V and 12 bases from J, the junction contained 11 bases not matched to a gene. The CDR3 loop spans 13 amino acids. CDR3 DNA sequence: TGCGCCAGCAGCTCGGTCCCAGGGGGGAATACTTTCTTT. Its translation: CASSSVPGGNTFF.

This sequence joins TRBV7-2 and TRBJ2-1, with TRBD1 identical over 7 bases. Germline CDR1 is SGHTA and CDR2 is FQGNSA. V dropped 2 bases and J dropped 2; count of bases not matched to a gene: 6. The CDR3 has 16 amino acids. CDR3 loop: CASSLYSGQTYNEQFF. In DNA, the CDR3 is TGTGCCAGCAGCTTATATTCGGGACAGACCTACAATGAGCAGTTCTTC.

The J gene is TRBJ2-6, the V gene TRBV15; D gene unclear. Trimming stripped 2 bases from V and 1 base from J, with 3 bases between. Germline CDR1 LNHNV, CDR2 YYDKDF (reference sequence). This CDR3 contains 14 residues. CDR3 sequence: CATSRISGANVLTF. The CDR3 DNA is TGTGCCACCAGCAGAATATCTGGGGCCAACGTCCTGACTTTC.

This clone turned up a few times. The genes are TRBV9 and TRBJ2-5, with D hard to call. The V gene's germline CDR1 is SGDLS and CDR2 YYNGEE. V lost 4 bases and J lost 5, with 18 bases in between. The CDR3 is made up of 15 amino acids. CDR3 sequence (DNA): TGTGCCAGCAGCCCCCGCCCCAACTACGGCGAGACCCAGTACTTC. Its protein is CASSPRPNYGETQYF.

This clone was recorded a few times. The rearrangement uses TRBV28 and TRBJ2-7, with D possibly TRBD1 on 6 matching bases. The CDR3 is made up of 16 amino acids. The germline CDR1 and CDR2 sequences are MDHEN and SYDVKM. V was cut by 7 bases and J by 2 bases, with 21 bases left in between. CDR3 loop: CASTQGNQDRTYEQYF. DNA for the CDR3: TGTGCCAGCACCCAAGGGAACCAGGACAGAACCTACGAGCAGTACTTC.

The chain joins TRBV5-1 to TRBJ1-4; perhaps TRBD1 as D (6 bases). Trimming stripped 4 bases from V and 7 bases from J, with 17 bases between. The germline CDR1 and CDR2 sequences are SGHRS and YFSETQ. This CDR3 is built from 15 residues. The chain's CDR3 is CASSAGGAEGEKLFF. The CDR3 coding sequence is TGCGCCAGCAGCGCGGGGGGGGCCGAAGGTGAAAAACTGTTTTTT.

The chain links TRBV29-1 to TRBJ1-1; 10 bases are shared with TRBD1. The V and J ends lost 7 bases and 4 bases, in that order; junction bases with no gene match: 6. CDR3 length: 13 amino acids. CDR1 is SQVTM, CDR2 ANQGSEA, per germline. The CDR3 DNA reads as TGCAGCGCCCAGGGACAGGGGATCACTGAAGCTTTCTTT. It is translated as CSAQGQGITEAFF.

The chain carries TRBV3-1 (or the pseudogene TRBV3-2) and TRBJ2-3; 9 bases match TRBD2. CDR3 length: 17 residues. Germline values: CDR1 LGHDT, CDR2 YNNKEL (reference sequence). V lost 1 base and J lost 0; bases outside the gene matches: 5. CDR3 in DNA: TGTGCCAGCAGCCAAGGGACTAGCGCTCATAGCACAGATACGCAGTATTTT. It specifies CASSQGTSAHSTDTQYF.

V usage is TRBV18 and J usage is TRBJ2-7; 15 bases agree with TRBD2. CDR3 length: 16 amino acids. V trimming: 0 bases; J trimming: 5 bases; junction bases outside the gene matches: 2. From germline, CDR1 is KGHSH and CDR2 LQKENI. CDR3: CASSPPGLAGGDEQYF. CDR3 in DNA: TGTGCCAGCTCACCACCGGGACTAGCGGGGGGCGACGAGCAGTACTTC.

The rearrangement uses TRBV3-1 (or the pseudogene TRBV3-2) and TRBJ1-2; maybe TRBD1 (5 bases). The V and J ends lost 4 bases and 8 bases respectively, with 14 bases between them. This CDR3 spans 13 amino acids. Germline CDR1 is LGHDT and CDR2 is YNNKEL (reference sequence). The CDR3 region is CASSLGTGSGYTF. DNA for the CDR3: TGTGCCAGCAGCCTGGGCACAGGTTCCGGCTACACCTTC.

The chain employs TRBV11-2 and TRBJ1-4; D gene uncertain. Germline loops: CDR1 SGHAT, CDR2 FQNNGV. Trimming pared 5 bases from V and 2 bases from J, leaving 12 bases between. The CDR3 loop spans 15 amino acids. For the CDR3, the DNA is TGTGCCAGCAGCGCTCAATCCGGTACTAATGAAAAACTGTTTTTT. It encodes CASSAQSGTNEKLFF.

The gene calls are TRBV11-3 and TRBJ2-2; D call uncertain. Germline CDR1 and CDR2: SGHNT and YENEEA. The V end lost 2 bases, the J end lost 4 bases, and 8 bases lay between the germline ends. This CDR3 is built from 14 residues. CDR3 sequence: CASSLLQTTGELFF. The CDR3 nucleotides are TGTGCCAGCAGCTTATTACAGACCACCGGGGAGCTGTTTTTT.